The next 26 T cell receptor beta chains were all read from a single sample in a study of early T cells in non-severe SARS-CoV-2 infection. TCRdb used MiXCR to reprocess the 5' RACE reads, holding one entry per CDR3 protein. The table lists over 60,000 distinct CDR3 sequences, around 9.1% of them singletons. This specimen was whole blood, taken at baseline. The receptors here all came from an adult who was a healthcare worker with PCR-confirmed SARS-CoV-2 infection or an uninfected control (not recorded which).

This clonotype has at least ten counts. CDR3 DNA: TGTGCTAGTGGTGAAATTCCCTTGGGCCTCTATGGCTACACCTTC. It is translated as CASGEIPLGLYGYTF. V and J are TRBV12-5 and TRBJ1-2; D not resolved. The germline CDR1 and CDR2 sequences are LGHNT and FRNRAP. The CDR3 is made up of 15 amino acids. V lost 5 bases, J lost 4 bases, and 17 bases lay in between. Full variable domain (missing parts from reference TRBV12-5 and TRBJ1-2): DARVTQTPRHKVTEMGQEVTMRCQPILGHNTVFWYRQTMMQGLELLAYFRNRAPLDDSGMPKDRFSAEMPDATLATLKIQPSEPRDSAVYFCASGEIPLGLYGYTFGSGTRLTVV.

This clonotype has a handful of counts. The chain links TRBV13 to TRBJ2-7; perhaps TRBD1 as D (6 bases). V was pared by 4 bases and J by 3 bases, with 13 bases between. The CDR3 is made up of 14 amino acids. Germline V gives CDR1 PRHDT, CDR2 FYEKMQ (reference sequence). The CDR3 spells CASSSNRVGYEQYF. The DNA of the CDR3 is TGTGCCAGCAGCTCTAACAGGGTAGGCTACGAGCAGTACTTC.

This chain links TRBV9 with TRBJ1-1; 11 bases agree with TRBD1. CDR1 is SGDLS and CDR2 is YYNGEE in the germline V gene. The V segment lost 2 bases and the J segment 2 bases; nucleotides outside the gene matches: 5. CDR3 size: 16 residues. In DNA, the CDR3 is TGTGCCAGCAGCGTCGGACAGGGGGCTTACAACACTGAAGCTTTCTTT. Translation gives CASSVGQGAYNTEAFF. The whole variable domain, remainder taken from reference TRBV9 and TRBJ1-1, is DSGVTQTPKHLITATGQRVTLRCSPRSGDLSVYWYQQSLDQGLQFLIQYYNGEERAKGNILERFSAQQFPDLHSELNLSSLELGDSALYFCASSVGQGAYNTEAFFGQGTRLTVV.

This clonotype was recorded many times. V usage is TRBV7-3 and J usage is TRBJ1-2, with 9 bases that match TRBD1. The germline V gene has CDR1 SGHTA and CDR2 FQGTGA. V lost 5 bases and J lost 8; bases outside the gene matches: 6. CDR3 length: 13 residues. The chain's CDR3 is CASSPGTGRGYTF. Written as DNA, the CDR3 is TGTGCCAGCAGCCCAGGGACAGGGCGAGGCTACACCTTC.

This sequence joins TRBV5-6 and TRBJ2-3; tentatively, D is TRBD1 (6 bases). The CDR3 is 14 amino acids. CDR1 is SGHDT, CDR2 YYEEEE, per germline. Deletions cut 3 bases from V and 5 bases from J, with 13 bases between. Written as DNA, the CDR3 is TGTGCCAGCAGCTCGTCCGTAGGGGGAGATACGCAGTATTTT. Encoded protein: CASSSSVGGDTQYF.

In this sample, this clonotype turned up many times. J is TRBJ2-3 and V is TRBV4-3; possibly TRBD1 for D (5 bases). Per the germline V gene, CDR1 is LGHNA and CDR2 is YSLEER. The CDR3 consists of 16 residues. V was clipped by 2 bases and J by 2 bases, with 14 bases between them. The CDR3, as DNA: TGCGCCAGCAGCCAATCGACAGTAAGACACACAGATACGCAGTATTTT. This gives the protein CASSQSTVRHTDTQYF.

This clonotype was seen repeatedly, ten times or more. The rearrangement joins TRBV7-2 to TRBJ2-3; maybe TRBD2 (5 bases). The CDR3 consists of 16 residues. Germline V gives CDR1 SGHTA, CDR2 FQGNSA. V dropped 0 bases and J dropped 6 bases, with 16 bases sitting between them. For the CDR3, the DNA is TGTGCCAGCAGCTTAGCCATAGGAGGTAGATGGGATACGCAGTATTTT. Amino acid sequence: CASSLAIGGRWDTQYF.

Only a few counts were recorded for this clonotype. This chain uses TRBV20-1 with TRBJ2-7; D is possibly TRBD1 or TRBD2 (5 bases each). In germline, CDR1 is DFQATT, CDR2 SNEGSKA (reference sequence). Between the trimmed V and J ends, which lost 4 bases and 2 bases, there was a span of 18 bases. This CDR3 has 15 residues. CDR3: CSATVRGILAYEQYF. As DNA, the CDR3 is TGCAGTGCTACTGTGAGGGGCATCTTGGCCTACGAGCAGTACTTC.

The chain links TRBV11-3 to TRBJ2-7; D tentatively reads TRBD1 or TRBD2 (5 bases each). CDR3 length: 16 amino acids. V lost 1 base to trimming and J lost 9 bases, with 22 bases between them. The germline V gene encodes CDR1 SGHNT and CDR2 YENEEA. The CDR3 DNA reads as TGTGCCAGCAGCTTAGTGGGACCGGACCCTTCACTTCTGCAGTACTTC. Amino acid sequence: CASSLVGPDPSLLQYF. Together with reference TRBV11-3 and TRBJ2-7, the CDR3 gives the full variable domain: EAGVVQSPRYKIIEKKQPVAFWCNPISGHNTLYWYLQNLGQGPELLIRYENEEAVDDSQLPKDRFSAERLKGVDSTLKIQPAELGDSAVYLCASSLVGPDPSLLQYFGPGTRLTVT.

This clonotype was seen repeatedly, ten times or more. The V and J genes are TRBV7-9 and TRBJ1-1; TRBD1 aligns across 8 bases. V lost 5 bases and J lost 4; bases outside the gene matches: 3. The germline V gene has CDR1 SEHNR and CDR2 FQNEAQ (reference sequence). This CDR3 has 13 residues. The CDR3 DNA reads TGTGCCAGCAGCCTTGACAGGGGCACTGAAGCTTTCTTT. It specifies CASSLDRGTEAFF.

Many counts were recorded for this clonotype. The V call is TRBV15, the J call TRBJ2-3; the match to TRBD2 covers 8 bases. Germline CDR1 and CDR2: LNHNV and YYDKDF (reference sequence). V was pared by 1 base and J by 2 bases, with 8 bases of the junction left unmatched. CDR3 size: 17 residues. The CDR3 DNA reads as TGTGCCACCAGCAGAGGAGGCGGGGGGCCAAACACAGATACGCAGTATTTT. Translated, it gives CATSRGGGGPNTDTQYF.

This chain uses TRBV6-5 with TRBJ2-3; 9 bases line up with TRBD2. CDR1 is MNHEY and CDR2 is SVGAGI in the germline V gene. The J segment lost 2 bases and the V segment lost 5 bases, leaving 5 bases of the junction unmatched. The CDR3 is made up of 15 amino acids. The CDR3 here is CASSMTSGVTDTQYF. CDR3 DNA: TGTGCCAGCAGTATGACTAGCGGAGTCACAGATACGCAGTATTTT.

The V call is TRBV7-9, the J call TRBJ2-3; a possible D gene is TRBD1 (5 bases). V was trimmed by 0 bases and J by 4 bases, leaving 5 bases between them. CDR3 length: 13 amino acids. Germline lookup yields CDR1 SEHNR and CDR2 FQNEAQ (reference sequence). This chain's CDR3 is CASSLAGPDTQYF. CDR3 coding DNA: TGTGCCAGCAGCTTAGCGGGGCCAGATACGCAGTATTTT. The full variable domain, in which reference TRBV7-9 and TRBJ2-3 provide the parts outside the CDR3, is DTGVSQNPRHKITKRGQNVTFRCDPISEHNRLYWYRQTLGQGPEFLTYFQNEAQLEKSRLLSDRFSAERPKGSFSTLEIQRTEQGDSAMYLCASSLAGPDTQYFGPGTRLTVL.

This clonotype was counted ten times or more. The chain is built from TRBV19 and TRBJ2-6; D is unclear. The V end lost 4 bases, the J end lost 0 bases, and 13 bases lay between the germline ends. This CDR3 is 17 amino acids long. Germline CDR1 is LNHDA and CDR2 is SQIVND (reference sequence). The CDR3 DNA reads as TGTGCCAGTAGTAGTTCGGTAACAACCTCTGGGGCCAACGTCCTGACTTTC. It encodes CASSSSVTTSGANVLTF.

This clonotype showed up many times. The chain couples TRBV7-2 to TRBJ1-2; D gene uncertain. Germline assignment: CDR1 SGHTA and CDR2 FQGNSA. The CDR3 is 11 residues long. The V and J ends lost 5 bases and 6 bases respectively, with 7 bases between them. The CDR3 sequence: CASSPPNGYTF. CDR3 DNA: TGTGCCAGCAGCCCTCCCAATGGCTACACCTTC.

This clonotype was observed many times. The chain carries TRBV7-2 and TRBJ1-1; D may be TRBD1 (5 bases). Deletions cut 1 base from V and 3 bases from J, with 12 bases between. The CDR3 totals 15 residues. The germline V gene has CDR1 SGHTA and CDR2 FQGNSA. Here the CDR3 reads CASSLVARVDTEAFF. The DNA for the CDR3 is TGTGCCAGCAGCTTAGTGGCCAGGGTAGACACTGAAGCTTTCTTT.

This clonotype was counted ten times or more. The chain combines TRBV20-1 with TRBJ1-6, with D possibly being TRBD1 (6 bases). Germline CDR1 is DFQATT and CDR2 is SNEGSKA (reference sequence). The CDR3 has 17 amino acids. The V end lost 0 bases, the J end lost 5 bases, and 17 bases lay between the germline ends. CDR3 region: CSARDGGFGGNNSPLHF. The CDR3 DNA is TGCAGTGCTAGAGATGGGGGCTTTGGGGGAAATAATTCACCCCTCCACTTT.

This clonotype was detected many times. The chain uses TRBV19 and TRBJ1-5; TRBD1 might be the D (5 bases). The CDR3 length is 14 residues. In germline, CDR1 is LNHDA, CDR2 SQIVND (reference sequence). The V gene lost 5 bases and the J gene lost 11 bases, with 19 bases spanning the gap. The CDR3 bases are TGTGCCAGTAGTCCGGGGCCTCCTATGTCAGCCCAGCATTTT. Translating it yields CASSPGPPMSAQHF.

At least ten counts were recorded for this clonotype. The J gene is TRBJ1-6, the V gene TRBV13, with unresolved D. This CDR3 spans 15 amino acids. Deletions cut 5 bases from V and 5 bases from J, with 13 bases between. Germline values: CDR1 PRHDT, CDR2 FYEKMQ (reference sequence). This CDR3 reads CASSQRRRDNSPLHF. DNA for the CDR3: TGTGCCAGCAGCCAGAGACGTAGAGATAATTCACCCCTCCACTTT.

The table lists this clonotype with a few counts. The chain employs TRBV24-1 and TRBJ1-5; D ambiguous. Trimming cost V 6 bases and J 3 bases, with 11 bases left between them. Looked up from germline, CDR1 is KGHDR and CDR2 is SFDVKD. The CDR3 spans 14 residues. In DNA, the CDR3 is TGTGCCACCAGTCATCCAGGTGACAATCAGCCCCAGCATTTT. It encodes CATSHPGDNQPQHF.

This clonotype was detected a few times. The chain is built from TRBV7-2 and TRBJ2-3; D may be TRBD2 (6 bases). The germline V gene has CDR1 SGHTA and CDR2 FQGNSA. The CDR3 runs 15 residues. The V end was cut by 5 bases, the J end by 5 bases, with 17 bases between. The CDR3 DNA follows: TGTGCCAGCAGCGCACTGGAAGCGGGTAAAGATACGCAGTATTTT. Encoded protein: CASSALEAGKDTQYF.

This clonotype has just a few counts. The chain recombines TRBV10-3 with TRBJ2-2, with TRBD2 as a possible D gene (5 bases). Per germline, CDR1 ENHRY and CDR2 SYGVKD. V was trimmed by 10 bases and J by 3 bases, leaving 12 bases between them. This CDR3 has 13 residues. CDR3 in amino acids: CATGGVDTGELFF. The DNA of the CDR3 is TGTGCCACCGGAGGTGTCGACACCGGGGAGCTGTTTTTT.

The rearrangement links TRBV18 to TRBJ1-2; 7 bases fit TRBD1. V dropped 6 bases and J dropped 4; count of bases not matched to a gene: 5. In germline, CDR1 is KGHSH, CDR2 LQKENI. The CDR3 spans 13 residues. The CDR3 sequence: CASSQDRAYGYTF. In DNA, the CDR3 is TGTGCCAGCTCTCAAGACAGGGCCTATGGCTACACCTTC. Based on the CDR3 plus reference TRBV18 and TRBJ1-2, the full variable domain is NAGVMQNPRHLVRRRGQEARLRCSPMKGHSHVYWYRQLPEEGLKFMVYLQKENIIDESGMPKERFSAEFPKEGPSILRIQQVVRGDSAAYFCASSQDRAYGYTFGSGTRLTVV.

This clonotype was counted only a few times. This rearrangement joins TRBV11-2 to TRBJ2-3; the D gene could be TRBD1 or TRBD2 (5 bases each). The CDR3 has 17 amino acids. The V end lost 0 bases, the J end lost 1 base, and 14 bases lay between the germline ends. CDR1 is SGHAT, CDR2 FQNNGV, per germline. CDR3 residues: CASSLEARGRGTDTQYF. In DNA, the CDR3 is TGTGCCAGCAGCTTAGAGGCGAGGGGCCGGGGCACAGATACGCAGTATTTT.

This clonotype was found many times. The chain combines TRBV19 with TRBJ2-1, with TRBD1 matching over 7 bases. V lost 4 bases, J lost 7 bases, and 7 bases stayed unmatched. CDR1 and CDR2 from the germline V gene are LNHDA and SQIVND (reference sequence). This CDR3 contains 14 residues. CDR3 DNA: TGTGCCAGTAGTACCCTGACAGGGATGAATGAGCAGTTCTTC. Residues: CASSTLTGMNEQFF.

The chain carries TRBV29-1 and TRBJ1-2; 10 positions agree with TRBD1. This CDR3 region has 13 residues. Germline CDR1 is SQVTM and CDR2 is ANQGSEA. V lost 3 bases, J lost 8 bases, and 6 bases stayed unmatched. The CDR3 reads CSVDRGDRGGYTF. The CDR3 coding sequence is TGCAGCGTTGACCGGGGGGACAGGGGCGGCTACACCTTC.